This T cell receptor (beta chain) was captured by sequencing in a study of PD-L1 blockade in urothelial cancer. On the study more broadly: Males with bladder-origin urothelial cancer made up about 85% of the roughly 29 patients.

The CDR3 is 14 residues long. Germline V gene data show CDR1 as SGHTA and CDR2 as FQGNSA. The V end lost 3 bases, the J end lost 6 bases, and 15 bases lay between the germline ends. What went into each PCR as a spike was synthetic TCR analog templates. Sequencing used immunoSEQ multiplex PCR; TCRdb keeps in-frame clones, though not all of them. The sample includes 85,000 to 100,000 clones, around 87% of them seen just once. Sample time point: pretreatment peripheral blood. This chain links TRBV7-2 with TRBJ2-7; maybe TRBD2 (5 bases). The source is a man in his sixties with urothelial cancer. Sequenced material: PBMCs, taken around atezolizumab (anti-PD-L1) treatment. The CDR3 sequence: CASSFSTLGSEQYF. The DNA for the CDR3 is TGTGCCAGCAGCTTCAGTACCCTGGGGAGCGAGCAGTACTTC.